A few counts support the clone carrying this T cell receptor (beta chain). Trimming cost V 9 bases and J 4 bases, with 10 bases left between them. Germline CDR1 and CDR2: MNHEY and SVGAGI. The CDR3 covers 12 residues. The primer mix had 60 Vbeta and 13 Jbeta primers. TCRdb's table, derived via immunoSEQ multiplex PCR, lists solely in-frame clones and lacks some. The table lists 85,000 to 130,000 clones, 70% to 85% of them singletons, with roughly 0.79% in the top ten. This specimen belongs to a study of cytomegalovirus exposure and HLA in healthy donors. The rearrangement joins TRBV6-5 to TRBJ1-5; D call uncertain. The specimen sequenced was PBMCs. This sequence originates from a boy aged 5-17 years in good health and CMV-seronegative. DNA of the CDR3: TGTGCCAGTTCAGGCGCAAATCAGCCCCAGCATTTT. This codes for CASSGANQPQHF.